This T cell receptor beta chain came from a study of shared clonotypes between healthy human individuals. Method: immunoSEQ multiplex PCR; TCRdb's copy keeps in-frame clones and lacks some. The sample contains over 2 million clones, roughly 95% of which appear only once. This CDR3 spans 17 amino acids. Unmatched junction bases numbered 17, after V lost 5 bases and J lost 6 bases. Germline lookup yields CDR1 SGHTS and CDR2 YDEGEE. The source of this sequence is a man younger than 35 in good health. The sample was naive CD4+ T cells sorted from blood. Subset described: CD45RA+ positively selected. The chain recombines TRBV5-8 with TRBJ2-5; TRBD1 matches 9 bases. Written as DNA, the CDR3 is TGTGCCAGCAGTAGTTTTTTGTCTACAGGGGGCGAAAAGACCCAGTACTTC. Protein sequence: CASSSFLSTGGEKTQYF. Using reference TRBV5-8 and TRBJ2-5 for the parts outside the CDR3, the full variable domain is EAGVTQSPTHLIKTRGQQATLRCSPISGHTSVYWYQQALGLGLQFLLWYDEGEERNRGNFPPRFSGRQFPNYSSELNVNALELEDSALYLCASSSFLSTGGEKTQYFGPGTRLLVL.